Following are 9 T cell receptor beta chains from one sample sequenced in a study of T cell repertoires in cytomegalovirus infection. For these receptors, no antigen is known. Each CDR3 protein gets one entry after TCRdb re-called the reads with MiXCR. The table records about 770,000 distinct CDR3 sequences, 25% to 30% of them present only once. This specimen was cultured CD8+ T cells from PBMCs, taken from culture after CMV antigen stimulation. The receptor source for this set is a human donor in good health (CMV status not recorded). Some clones in this sample may be carry-over from other donors' samples.

J is TRBJ2-3 and V is TRBV2; D call uncertain. Germline loops: CDR1 SNHLY, CDR2 FYNNEI. The CDR3 has 16 amino acids. Trimming pared 5 bases from V and 3 bases from J, leaving 18 bases between. The CDR3 reads CASSYNSGSRTDTQYF. The CDR3 DNA follows: TGTGCCAGCAGTTACAACAGTGGCAGCCGGACAGATACGCAGTATTTT.

This sequence joins TRBV7-7 and TRBJ2-2, with D perhaps matching TRBD1 (5 bases). The CDR3 spans 12 residues. Per the germline V gene, CDR1 is SSHAT and CDR2 is FNYEAQ (reference sequence). The CDR3 loop is CASQGNTGELFF. CDR3 nucleotide sequence: TGTGCTAGTCAGGGGAACACCGGGGAGCTGTTTTTT.

In DNA form, the CDR3 reads TGTGCCTCGAAGACTAGCGGGGGGACCACAGATACGCAGTATTTT. It is translated as CASKTSGGTTDTQYF. The chain is built from TRBV10-3 and TRBJ2-3; TRBD2 agrees at 13 bases. This CDR3 is 15 amino acids long. V lost 11 bases and J lost 2; bases outside the gene matches: 7. Germline values: CDR1 ENHRY, CDR2 SYGVKD.

J is TRBJ1-1 and V is TRBV4-1; no clear D. In germline, CDR1 is MGHRA, CDR2 YSYEKL. Trimming removed 0 bases from V and 2 bases from J, with 7 bases in between. The CDR3 totals 14 residues. The CDR3 reads CASSQETANTEAFF. Here the CDR3 DNA reads TGCGCCAGCAGCCAAGAAACAGCAAACACTGAAGCTTTCTTT.

This clonotype has more than one count but fewer than ten. The chain combines TRBV27 with TRBJ2-5; no definite D call. The CDR3 has 12 residues. Trimming left V 5 bases short and J 5 bases short, with 9 bases between. Germline CDR1 is MNHEY and CDR2 is SMNVEV (reference sequence). As DNA, the CDR3 is TGTGCCAGCAGTCAAAGCATGGAGACCCAGTACTTC. Its translation is CASSQSMETQYF.

Notes on this clonotype: Just one base apart from a much larger clone, this may be a read error. This chain links TRBV7-4 with TRBJ1-2; a possible D gene is TRBD1 (6 bases). Germline CDR1 SGHVT, CDR2 SQSDAQ. The CDR3 spans 16 residues. The V end lost 4 bases, the J end lost 0 bases, and 15 bases lay between the germline ends. CDR3 bases: TGTGCCAGCAGCTATCCGGGACATGGTCCTAACTATGGCTACACCTTC. Translating gives CASSYPGHGPNYGYTF. The variable domain in full, completed from reference TRBV7-4 and TRBJ1-2, reads GAGVSQSPRYKVAKRGRDVALRCDSISGHVTLYWYRQTLGQGSEVLTYSQSDAQRDKSGRPSGRFSAERPERSVSTLKIQRTEQGDSAVYLCASSYPGHGPNYGYTFGSGTRLTVV.

CDR3 in DNA: TGCAGCGTTGATCAGGGATACTACGAGCAGTACTTC. The encoded protein is CSVDQGYYEQYF. The chain uses TRBV29-1 and TRBJ2-7, with a possible D match to TRBD1 (5 bases). The CDR3 is made up of 12 amino acids. Germline V lookup: CDR1 SQVTM, CDR2 ANQGSEA. Trimming cost V 3 bases and J 3 bases, with 9 bases left between them.

DNA for the CDR3: TGCGCCAGCAGCCAATGGGTGGAGTCGGGCGGCTACACCTTC. It codes for CASSQWVESGGYTF. V gene TRBV4-1 combines with J gene TRBJ1-2; no reliable D call. The V gene's germline CDR1 is MGHRA and CDR2 YSYEKL. Trimming removed 2 bases from V and 8 bases from J, with 15 bases in between. CDR3 length: 14 amino acids.

Remarks on this clonotype: The germline gene is not matched at one end of the junction; a read error may be the cause. This chain connects TRBV27 to TRBJ1-1, with 11 bases identical to TRBD1. The CDR3 spans 21 residues. Germline CDR1 and CDR2: MNHEY and SMNVEV (reference sequence). The CDR3 bases are TGTACCAGCAGTTCAAACCCCTTCATTCGGACAGGGGGCAAAGGGATTGCTGAAGCTTTCTTT. This encodes CTSSSNPFIRTGGKGIAEAFF.